The present TCR beta chain was sequenced within a study of long-term antiretroviral therapy in people with HIV. Study details: Earliest sampling preceded the 2015 immediate-ART recommendation by about a decade. Overall study findings and caveats: Pre-ART expanded TRB clones stayed dominant throughout, though often decreasing after ART.

They ran version v3.0 of the immunoSEQ assay at survey level. Sequencing was designed to cover roughly 40,000-50,000 T-cell genomes in each sample. Assay used: immunoSEQ multiplex PCR; TCRdb lists only in-frame clones, some missing. Of 21,000 or so clones listed, approximately 87% are singletons. A remark on this clone: Antigen unknown.

The V and J ends lost 4 bases and 10 bases respectively, with 10 bases between them. This CDR3 is built from 12 residues. CDR1 and CDR2 (germline): SGHDN, FVKESK. Treatment of all HIV participants took place in the United States. The chain combines TRBV14 with TRBJ1-4; no reliable D call. This receptor was identified in a woman aged 50 to 60 with HIV. The material sequenced was unsorted PBMCs, taken just under 2.7 years after starting antiretroviral therapy. The CDR3 DNA reads TGTGCCAGCAGCCCCAAGGGTGTAAAACTGTTTTTT. It codes for CASSPKGVKLFF.